The rows below give T cell receptor beta chains drawn from one sample of a study of blood T cell repertoires in COVID-19. Measured with immunoSEQ multiplex PCR; TCRdb has only the in-frame clones, and not every one. The top ten clones hold nearly 10% of a sample with about 150,000 clones, 84% of them seen once. The source material was peripheral blood. All receptors derive from a woman between 50 and 59 years old with acute or convalescent COVID-19. CDR3s include the opening cysteine and the closing phenylalanine or tryptophan. The D gene is left open where the match is weak. Clone size appears in some rows only: once, few, many, or a class for an expanded clone.

j_call v_call clone_size d_call cdr3_aa cdr3_nt
TRBJ1-2 TRBV4-3 once NA CASSQGADYGYTF TGCGCCAGCAGCCAAGGCGCGGATTATGGCTACACCTTC
TRBJ1-6 TRBV2 NA NA CASRQGRGNSPLHF TGTGCCAGCAGGCAAGGTCGGGGTAATTCACCCCTCCACTTT
TRBJ2-3 TRBV19 NA TRBD2 CASSIRPKRGPYTDTQYF TGTGCCAGTAGTATACGGCCGAAGCGGGGACCCTACACAGATACGCAGTATTTT
TRBJ2-2 TRBV5-1 NA TRBD2 CASSPGLAGAAGQMAGELFF TGCGCCAGCAGCCCCGGACTAGCGGGGGCCGCGGGGCAGATGGCCGGGGAGCTGTTTTTT
TRBJ1-4 TRBV28 NA NA CASREQGGEKLFF TGTGCCAGCAGAGAGCAGGGAGGTGAAAAACTGTTTTTT
TRBJ2-1 TRBV27 NA TRBD2 CASSLGTSGRVYNEQFF TGTGCCAGCAGTTTAGGGACTAGCGGGAGAGTTTACAATGAGCAGTTCTTC
TRBJ1-2 TRBV7-2 NA NA CASSFDRQYGYTF TGTGCCAGCAGCTTCGACAGACAATATGGCTACACCTTC
TRBJ2-3 TRBV2 NA NA CASSDLASEFTDTQYF TGTGCCAGCAGTGATTTGGCTAGCGAGTTCACAGATACGCAGTATTTT
TRBJ1-2 TRBV3-1/TRBV3-2 NA NA CASRRVPYGYTF TGTGCCAGCCGCAGGGTCCCCTATGGCTACACCTTC
TRBJ1-5 TRBV28 once TRBD1 CASSTLNGTGGVQPQHF TGTGCCAGCAGTACTCTGAATGGGACAGGAGGGGTTCAGCCCCAGCATTTT
TRBJ2-2 TRBV3-1/TRBV3-2 once NA CASSPSQSGTPKSTGELFF TGTGCCAGCAGCCCAAGCCAATCCGGGACACCGAAATCAACGGGGGAGCTGTTTTTT
TRBJ2-3 TRBV5-4 NA NA CASSFVPTDTQYF TGTGCCAGCAGCTTCGTCCCGACAGATACGCAGTATTTT
TRBJ2-1 TRBV2 NA TRBD2 CASRGGLAGDNEQFF TGTGCCAGCAGGGGGGGACTAGCGGGAGACAATGAGCAGTTCTTC
TRBJ2-7 TRBV27 NA NA CASSGRAGEQYF TGTGCCAGCAGCGGCAGGGCTGGCGAGCAGTACTTC
TRBJ2-3 TRBV29-1 once TRBD2 CSVERLAGDYTDTQYF TGCAGCGTGGAAAGACTAGCGGGGGATTACACAGATACGCAGTATTTT
TRBJ1-3 TRBV3-1/TRBV3-2 NA NA CASSQDRRDTIYF TGTGCCAGCAGCCAAGATCGGAGGGACACCATATATTTT
TRBJ2-3 TRBV9 once NA CASSVAPLADTQYF TGTGCCAGCAGCGTAGCCCCCCTTGCAGATACGCAGTATTTT
TRBJ2-7 TRBV9 NA NA CASSPSFRATTSYEQYF TGTGCCAGCAGCCCCTCTTTCAGGGCCACAACCTCCTACGAGCAGTACTTC
TRBJ1-2 TRBV2 NA NA CASLPRTANYGYTF TGTGCCAGCCTGCCCAGGACAGCTAACTATGGCTACACCTTC
TRBJ2-4 TRBV2 NA TRBD2 CASSLDGGVKNIQYF TGTGCCAGCAGTCTGGACGGGGGGGTTAAAAACATTCAGTACTTC
TRBJ2-5 TRBV11-3 NA TRBD1 CASSPGQGAIETQYF TGTGCCAGCAGCCCCGGGCAGGGGGCAATAGAGACCCAGTACTTC
TRBJ1-1 TRBV12-5 NA TRBD1 CASGPAGTGGTEAFF TGTGCTAGTGGGCCAGCCGGGACAGGGGGCACTGAAGCTTTCTTT
TRBJ2-2 TRBV18 NA TRBD1 CASSPKGASTGELFF TGTGCCAGCTCACCAAAGGGGGCGTCCACCGGGGAGCTGTTTTTT
TRBJ2-7 TRBV27 NA TRBD2 CASSLKTSGRHYEQYF TGTGCCAGCAGTCTGAAGACTAGCGGGAGACACTACGAGCAGTACTTC
TRBJ2-2 TRBV20-1 NA NA CSASFGSRGGELFF TGCAGTGCTAGTTTCGGGAGTCGCGGCGGGGAGCTGTTTTTT
TRBJ2-5 TRBV28 once TRBD1 CASTFPGTGDRETQYF TGTGCCAGCACCTTCCCCGGGACAGGGGACCGAGAGACCCAGTACTTC
TRBJ1-1 TRBV28 NA NA CASSLVARGGEAFF TGTGCCAGCAGTTTAGTAGCCCGGGGGGGTGAAGCTTTCTTT
TRBJ1-2 TRBV7-6 NA NA CASSLGGGLNVRGYTF TGTGCCAGCAGCTTAGGCGGAGGGCTTAATGTTCGCGGCTACACCTTC
TRBJ1-2 TRBV6-6 NA TRBD1 CASSLGRGLNGYTF TGTGCCAGCAGCCTGGGAAGGGGGCTCAATGGCTACACCTTC
TRBJ1-4 TRBV6-6 NA NA CASKQGATNEKLFF TGTGCCAGCAAACAGGGCGCAACTAATGAAAAACTGTTTTTT
TRBJ2-7 TRBV3-1/TRBV3-2 NA TRBD1 CASSKTPTTGAGGEQYF TGTGCCAGCAGCAAAACCCCTACGACAGGGGCCGGAGGGGAGCAGTACTTC
TRBJ2-1 TRBV11-2 NA TRBD1 CASSLVQGTSYNEQFF TGTGCCAGCAGCTTAGTACAGGGGACCTCCTACAATGAGCAGTTCTTC
TRBJ1-2 TRBV5-1 NA NA CASSPSPGGGPPNYGYTF TGCGCCAGCAGCCCGTCCCCCGGGGGGGGCCCTCCTAACTATGGCTACACCTTC
TRBJ1-5 TRBV7-8 NA NA CASSSDSFSNQPQHF TGTGCCAGCAGCTCCGACAGTTTTTCCAATCAGCCCCAGCATTTT
TRBJ2-1 TRBV14 NA TRBD2 CASSLTGLAGEQFF TGTGCCAGCAGCCTAACCGGACTAGCGGGAGAGCAGTTCTTC
TRBJ2-5 TRBV6-6 NA NA CASSYSDRKETQYF TGTGCCAGCAGTTACTCGGACAGAAAAGAGACCCAGTACTTC
TRBJ2-7 TRBV5-5 NA NA CASISSAGASYEQYF TGTGCCAGCATCTCCTCGGCGGGGGCTTCTTACGAGCAGTACTTC
TRBJ1-1 TRBV5-4 NA NA CASSLAVNLNTEAFF TGTGCCAGCAGCTTGGCGGTCAACCTGAACACTGAAGCTTTCTTT
TRBJ1-4 TRBV5-1 NA TRBD1 CASSLGDREEKLFF TGCGCCAGCAGCTTGGGAGACAGGGAAGAAAAACTGTTTTTT
TRBJ2-1 TRBV11-2 NA TRBD2 CASSNSGRANEQFF TGTGCCAGCAGCAACAGCGGGAGAGCCAATGAGCAGTTCTTC
TRBJ1-4 TRBV25-1 once TRBD1 CASSRGQGGEKLFF TGTGCCAGCAGTCGAGGACAGGGTGGGGAAAAACTGTTTTTT
TRBJ2-1 TRBV27 many TRBD1 CASSPTVGQAYYNEQFF TGTGCCAGCAGTCCCACCGTTGGACAGGCGTACTACAATGAGCAGTTCTTC
TRBJ2-2 TRBV6-2/TRBV6-3 many NA CASSYSARVYTGELFF TGTGCCAGCAGTTACTCGGCCAGGGTTTACACCGGGGAGCTGTTTTTT
TRBJ2-5 TRBV7-9 NA NA CASSLWGEETQYF TGTGCCAGCAGCTTATGGGGGGAAGAGACCCAGTACTTC
TRBJ2-2 TRBV27 NA TRBD2 CASSWGGINTGELFF TGTGCCAGCAGTTGGGGGGGGATAAACACCGGGGAGCTGTTTTTT
TRBJ2-2 TRBV3-1/TRBV3-2 NA TRBD2 CASSQAYTSGKSGELFF TGTGCCAGCAGCCAGGCATATACTAGCGGGAAATCCGGGGAGCTGTTTTTT
TRBJ2-7 TRBV5-6 NA NA CASSFFSGSEQYF TGTGCCAGCAGCTTTTTTTCAGGTAGCGAGCAGTACTTC
TRBJ1-1 TRBV6-5 NA NA CASRKPPGETEAFF TGTGCCAGCAGGAAACCTCCAGGGGAAACTGAAGCTTTCTTT
TRBJ1-2 TRBV6-1 NA TRBD1 CASSDWTGPNYGYTF TGTGCCAGCAGTGATTGGACAGGCCCTAACTATGGCTACACCTTC
TRBJ2-5 TRBV5-4 NA NA CASSLGGFLETQYF TGTGCCAGCAGCTTGGGAGGGTTTCTTGAGACCCAGTACTTC
TRBJ1-3 TRBV28 NA TRBD1 CASSPGTGYFSGNTIYF TGTGCCAGCAGTCCCGGGACAGGTTACTTCTCTGGAAACACCATATATTTT
TRBJ2-5 TRBV19 few TRBD1 CASSIGRDRAGAQYF TGTGCCAGTAGTATAGGGCGGGACAGGGCAGGGGCCCAGTACTTC
TRBJ1-5 TRBV15 NA TRBD1 CATSRDWDRHSNQPQHF TGTGCCACCAGCAGAGACTGGGACAGACATAGCAATCAGCCCCAGCATTTT
TRBJ2-5 TRBV6-5 NA TRBD1 CASILDRAQETQYF TGTGCCAGCATTCTAGACAGGGCCCAAGAGACCCAGTACTTC
TRBJ1-1 TRBV7-9 medium-sized TRBD1 CASRTGTGGTEAFF TGTGCCAGCAGGACCGGGACAGGGGGTACTGAAGCTTTCTTT
TRBJ1-5 TRBV18 NA NA CASSPNAGGNQPQHF TGTGCCAGCTCACCTAACGCAGGGGGCAATCAGCCCCAGCATTTT
TRBJ1-5 TRBV6-2/TRBV6-3 NA NA CASSDITFNQPQHF TGTGCCAGCAGTGACATCACGTTTAATCAGCCCCAGCATTTT
TRBJ2-2 TRBV2 NA NA CASSVGANTGELFF TGTGCCAGCAGTGTCGGGGCGAACACCGGGGAGCTGTTTTTT
TRBJ2-1 TRBV18 NA TRBD2 CASSRGTSGQRNNEQFF TGTGCCAGCTCACGCGGGACTAGCGGGCAGCGAAACAATGAGCAGTTCTTC